This record covers a single TCR beta chain. Its antigen remains unidentified. Clones were sequenced by immunoSEQ multiplex PCR, and TCRdb holds only the in-frame ones, with some missing. This table holds tens of thousands of clones, 80% found once. This record belongs to a study of T cell repertoires in ileal Crohn's disease. Study-wide findings and caveats: Endoscopic recurrence occurred in every patient whose clonality exceeded 26.8%. High-frequency clones were more common in sorted CD8 than CD4 cells.

Germline V CDR1 and CDR2: SGDLS, YYNGEE. This CDR3 has 16 amino acids. The V segment lost 10 bases and the J segment 2 bases; nucleotides outside the gene matches: 15. Specimen: ileal tissue. This chain joins TRBV9 and TRBJ2-3; 8 bases map to TRBD2. This TCR derives from an adult with Crohn's disease. CDR3 sequence: CAGTVREGPDTDTQYF. As DNA, the CDR3 is TGTGCCGGAACTGTACGGGAGGGCCCGGACACAGATACGCAGTATTTT.